Shown below are 7 T cell receptor beta chains from a single sample sequenced in a study of T cell responses to AZD1222 COVID-19 vaccine. Produced via immunoSEQ multiplex PCR; TCRdb's table is partial and in-frame only. Of 100,000 to 150,000 clones listed, 87% are singletons. Sequences were derived from peripheral blood, sampled on day 0 of AZD1222 vaccination. The receptors stem from an adult in good health.

The DNA for the CDR3 is TGTGCCAGCAGCTTGGGCCCACCGGGACTAGTCACAACGCAGTATTTT. This gives the protein CASSLGPPGLVTTQYF. The chain uses TRBV5-6 and TRBJ2-3; TRBD2 aligns across 8 bases. J gave up 9 bases and V 0 bases, and 12 bases lay outside the gene matches. CDR1 SGHDT and CDR2 YYEEEE come from the germline V gene. This CDR3 spans 16 amino acids.

The rearrangement joins TRBV4-2 to TRBJ2-1, with 10 bases aligning to TRBD2. CDR3 length: 16 residues. Per germline, CDR1 LGHNA and CDR2 YNFKEQ. Unmatched junction bases numbered 7, after V lost 4 bases and J lost 4 bases. The CDR3 nucleotides are TGTGCCAGCAGCCGGGAGTCTAGCGGGGGATACAATGAGCAGTTCTTC. Its protein product is CASSRESSGGYNEQFF.

The J gene is TRBJ1-2, the V gene TRBV27, with 7 bases lining up with TRBD1. The CDR3 length is 12 residues. Trimming at V came to 9 bases and at J to 9 bases, leaving 10 bases not matched to a gene. The germline V gene encodes CDR1 MNHEY and CDR2 SMNVEV (reference sequence). CDR3 protein: CASARTGWSYTF. The DNA for the CDR3 is TGTGCCAGTGCCCGGACAGGTTGGAGCTACACCTTC.

The rearrangement joins TRBV5-6 to TRBJ2-7, with D perhaps TRBD1 or TRBD2 (5 bases each). Trimming took off 4 bases at V and 2 bases at J, with 16 bases between the two ends. This CDR3 contains 15 residues. The germline V gene encodes CDR1 SGHDT and CDR2 YYEEEE. CDR3 residues: CASSGTGTWPYEQYF. CDR3 nucleotide sequence: TGTGCCAGCAGCGGTACCGGGACCTGGCCCTACGAGCAGTACTTC.

The J gene is TRBJ2-4, the V gene TRBV9, with 7 bases lining up with TRBD2. V shed 0 bases and J 6 bases; nucleotides not matched to a gene: 0. This CDR3 is built from 13 residues. Germline assignment: CDR1 SGDLS and CDR2 YYNGEE. The CDR3 sequence is CASSVGEGNIQYF. The CDR3 DNA reads as TGTGCCAGCAGCGTAGGGGAGGGAAACATTCAGTACTTC.

V usage is TRBV7-2 and J usage is TRBJ2-7; D is perhaps TRBD2 (5 bases). The CDR3 covers 13 residues. Germline V gene lookup returns CDR1 SGHTA and CDR2 FQGNSA. Trimming removed 9 bases from V and 0 bases from J, with 12 bases in between. The CDR3 nucleotides are TGTGCCAGTGGACTCCCGGGCTCCTACGAGCAGTACTTC. It specifies CASGLPGSYEQYF.

The chain recombines TRBV6-2 or TRBV6-3 with TRBJ2-7; 9 bases agree with TRBD1. This CDR3 contains 15 residues. Germline CDR1 is MNHEY and CDR2 is SVGEGT. The junction had 7 bases not matched to a gene; V was cut back by 4 bases and J by 3 bases. The DNA for the CDR3 is TGTGCCAGCAGTTCCCCAAGACAGGGGGACTACGAGCAGTACTTC. This sequence encodes CASSSPRQGDYEQYF.